This T cell receptor (beta chain) came from a study of cytomegalovirus exposure and HLA in healthy donors. Study observations and caveats: The CMV antigen specificity of a few CMV-associated chains was confirmed through in vitro analysis. Judged likely to be a sequencing artifact was a cluster of highly shared sequence variants.

In regard to this clone: Its cognate antigen is unknown.

This CDR3 spans 14 amino acids. With 4 bases clipped from V and 2 bases from J, the junction kept 2 bases outside the gene matches. Germline loops: CDR1 ENHRY, CDR2 SYGVKD. The PCR used 60 Vbeta and 13 Jbeta primers. The table came from immunoSEQ multiplex PCR; TCRdb's copy has only in-frame clones and leaves some out. The table records roughly 110,000 clones, around three quarters of them present only once. There were likely unrecorded immune exposures, though donors were nominally healthy when sampled. The chain is built from TRBV10-3 and TRBJ2-7; 10 bases line up with TRBD1. The receptor was isolated from a middle-aged man in good health and CMV-seropositive. The specimen was PBMCs. The CDR3 region has the DNA TGTGCCATCAGTGGACAGGGGGCCCCCTACGAGCAGTACTTC. As protein: CAISGQGAPYEQYF.